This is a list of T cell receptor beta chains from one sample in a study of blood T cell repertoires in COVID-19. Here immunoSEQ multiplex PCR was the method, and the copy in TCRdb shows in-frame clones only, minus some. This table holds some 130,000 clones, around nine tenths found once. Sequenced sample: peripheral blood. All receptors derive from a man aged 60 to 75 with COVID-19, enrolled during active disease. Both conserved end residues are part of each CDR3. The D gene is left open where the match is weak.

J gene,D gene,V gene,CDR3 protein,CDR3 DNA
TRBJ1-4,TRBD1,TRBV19,CASSGTGGDEKLFF,TGTGCCAGTAGCGGGACAGGGGGGGATGAAAAACTGTTTTTT
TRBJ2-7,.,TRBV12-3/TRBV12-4,CASSSGSGDEQYF,TGTGCCAGCAGTTCAGGGTCCGGCGACGAGCAGTACTTC
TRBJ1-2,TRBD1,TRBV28,CASSQPTGRSYTF,TGTGCCAGCAGCCAACCGACAGGGCGAAGTTACACCTTC
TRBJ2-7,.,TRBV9,CASSVNPTVSFYEQYF,TGTGCCAGCAGCGTAAATCCAACAGTATCTTTCTACGAGCAGTACTTC
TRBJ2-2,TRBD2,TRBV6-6,CASSRVVGLARAGELFF,TGTGCCAGCAGCCGAGTAGTGGGACTAGCTCGCGCCGGGGAGCTGTTTTTT
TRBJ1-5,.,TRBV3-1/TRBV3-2,CASSQGGGGNQPQHF,TGTGCCAGCAGCCAAGGAGGTGGAGGGAATCAGCCCCAGCATTTT
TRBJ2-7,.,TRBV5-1,CASRGWGERAHSYEQYF,TGCGCCAGCAGGGGTTGGGGGGAAAGGGCCCACTCCTACGAGCAGTACTTC
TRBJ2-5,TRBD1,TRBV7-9,CATIDDTGGSGETQYF,TGTGCCACCATAGACGACACAGGGGGCTCGGGGGAGACCCAGTACTTC
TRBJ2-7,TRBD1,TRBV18,CASSPAGGTYEQYF,TGTGCCAGCTCACCGGCAGGGGGAACGTACGAGCAGTACTTC
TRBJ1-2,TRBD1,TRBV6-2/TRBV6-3,CASSENRGRTLGYTF,TGTGCCAGCAGTGAGAACAGGGGGCGTACCCTCGGCTACACCTTC